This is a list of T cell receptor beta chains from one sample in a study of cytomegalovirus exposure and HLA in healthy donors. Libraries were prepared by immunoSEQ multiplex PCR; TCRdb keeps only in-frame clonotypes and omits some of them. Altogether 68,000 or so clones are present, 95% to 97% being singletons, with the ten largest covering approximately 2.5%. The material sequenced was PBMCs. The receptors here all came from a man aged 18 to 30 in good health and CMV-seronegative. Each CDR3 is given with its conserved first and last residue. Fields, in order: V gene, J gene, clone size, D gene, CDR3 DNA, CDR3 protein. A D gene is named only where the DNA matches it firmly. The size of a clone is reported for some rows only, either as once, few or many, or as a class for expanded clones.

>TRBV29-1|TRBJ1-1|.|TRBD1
TGCAGCGTTGAGGGGACAGGGGGAGACACTGAAGCTTTCTTT
CSVEGTGGDTEAFF
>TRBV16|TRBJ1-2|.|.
TGTGCCAGCAGCCCTAAGACAGGCAACTATGGCTACACCTTC
CASSPKTGNYGYTF
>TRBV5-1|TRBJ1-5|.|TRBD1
TGCGCCAGCAGCTTGGATGGACAGGGCAATCAGCCCCAGCATTTT
CASSLDGQGNQPQHF
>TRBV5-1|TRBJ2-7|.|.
TGCGCCAGCAGCTTGCAGGGCCTGTACGAGCAGTACTTC
CASSLQGLYEQYF
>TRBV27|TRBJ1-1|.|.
TGTGCCAGCAGTGTGACTGGGACTGAAGCTTTCTTT
CASSVTGTEAFF
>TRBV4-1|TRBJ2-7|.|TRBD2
TGCGCCAGCAGCCCAGGACTAGCGGGAGGGTCCCACGAGCAGTACTTC
CASSPGLAGGSHEQYF
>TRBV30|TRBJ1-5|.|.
TGTGCCTGGAGTGTGCAGGGCAATCAGCCCCAGCATTTT
CAWSVQGNQPQHF
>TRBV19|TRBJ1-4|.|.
TGTGCCAGCGAGGACACTGGGACAAGGAATGAAAAACTGTTTTTT
CASEDTGTRNEKLFF
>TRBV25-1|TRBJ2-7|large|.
TGTGCCAGCAGTGAACAGAGAGAGGCCTCCTACGAGCAGTACTTC
CASSEQREASYEQYF
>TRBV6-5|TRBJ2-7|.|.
TGTGCCAGCAGGGCAGGTGTCTCCCCGGGGGAGCAGTACTTC
CASRAGVSPGEQYF
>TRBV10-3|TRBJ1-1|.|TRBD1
TGTGCCATCAGTGAGTCGACTATGAGACAGGGAAGAAGGACTGAAGCTTTCTTT
CAISESTMRQGRRTEAFF
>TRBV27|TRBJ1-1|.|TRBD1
TGTGCCAGCAGATCGGGACAGGGGGACACTGAAGCTTTCTTT
CASRSGQGDTEAFF
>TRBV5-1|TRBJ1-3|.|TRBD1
TGCGCCAGCAGCTTGGCCCAGGGGGCAGCTGGAAACACCATATATTTT
CASSLAQGAAGNTIYF
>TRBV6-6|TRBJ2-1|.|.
TGTGCCACTACATACTCAGGGGATGAGCAGTTCTTC
CATTYSGDEQFF
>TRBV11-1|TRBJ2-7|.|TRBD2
TGTGCCAGCAGCCCTAAGACTAGCGGGAGGGCCAGCGAGCAGTACTTC
CASSPKTSGRASEQYF
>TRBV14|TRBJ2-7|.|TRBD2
TGTGCCAGCAGCAAAGTCGGACTAGCGGGAAACGAGCAGTACTTC
CASSKVGLAGNEQYF
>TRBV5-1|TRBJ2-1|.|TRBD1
TGCGCCAGCAGCTCAGGGGGCTCCTACAATGAGCAGTTCTTC
CASSSGGSYNEQFF
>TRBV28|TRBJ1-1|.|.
TGTGCCAGCAGTTTTAGGGGGAATGCTTTCTTT
CASSFRGNAFF
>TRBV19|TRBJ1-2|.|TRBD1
TGTGCCAGTATCAAGACAGGGTTGGACTATGGCTACACCTTC
CASIKTGLDYGYTF
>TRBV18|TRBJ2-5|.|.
TGTGCCAGCTCACCACCTAGCGTCCACCAAGAGACCCAGTACTTC
CASSPPSVHQETQYF
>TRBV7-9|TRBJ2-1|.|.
TGTGCCAGCAGCCGCGGGGACAGCCGACACAATGAGCAGTTCTTC
CASSRGDSRHNEQFF
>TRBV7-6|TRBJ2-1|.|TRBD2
TGTGCCAGCAGCTTAGCCCTTAGCGGGAGCCACAATGAGCAGTTCTTC
CASSLALSGSHNEQFF
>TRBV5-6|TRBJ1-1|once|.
TGTGCCAGCAGCTTAATAAACACTGAAGCTTTCTTT
CASSLINTEAFF
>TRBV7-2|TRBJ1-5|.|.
TGTGCCAGCAGCTTGACCGACAGGTTGCTGAGGCCCCAGCATTTT
CASSLTDRLLRPQHF
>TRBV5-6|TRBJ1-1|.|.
TGTGCCAGCAGCTTTCCACAGGGTAGGGACACTGAAGCTTTCTTT
CASSFPQGRDTEAFF
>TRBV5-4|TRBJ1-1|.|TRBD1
TGTGCCAGCAGCAGCTACAGGGGTTCGGTTACTGAAGCTTTCTTT
CASSSYRGSVTEAFF
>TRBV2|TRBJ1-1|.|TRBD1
TGTGCCAGCAGTTACCGGGACAGCTTATACACTGAAGCTTTCTTT
CASSYRDSLYTEAFF
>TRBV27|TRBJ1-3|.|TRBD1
TGTGCCAGCAGTATACCTTACAGGGGTCACACCATATATTTT
CASSIPYRGHTIYF
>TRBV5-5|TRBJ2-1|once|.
TGTGCCAGCAGCTCAACAATACAGGGGAGGGAGCAGTTCTTC
CASSSTIQGREQFF
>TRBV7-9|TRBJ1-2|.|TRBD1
TGTGCCAGCAACTCAGGGGGCGCTTATGGCTACACCTTC
CASNSGGAYGYTF
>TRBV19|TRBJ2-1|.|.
TGTGCCAGTAGTAGCGGGTCAGCTCTGGGGAATGAGCAGTTCTTC
CASSSGSALGNEQFF
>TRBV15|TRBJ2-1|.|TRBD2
TGTGCCACCAGCAGAGATCGTCTAGCGGGAGGGCATGAGCAGTTCTTC
CATSRDRLAGGHEQFF
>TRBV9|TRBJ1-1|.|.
TGTGCCAGCAGCGCTACAGGGAACACTGAAGCTTTCTTT
CASSATGNTEAFF
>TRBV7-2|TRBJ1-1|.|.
TGTGCCAGCAGCTTAACGGGTAACACTGAAGCTTTCTTT
CASSLTGNTEAFF
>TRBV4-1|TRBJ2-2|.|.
TGCGCCAGCAGCCAAGATCCGCCCGCCAGTTATAACACCGGGGAGCTGTTTTTT
CASSQDPPASYNTGELFF
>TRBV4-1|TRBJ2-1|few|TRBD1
TGCGCCAGCAGCCTGGGACAGGGGGCGGAAAGCTCCTACAATGAGCAGTTCTTC
CASSLGQGAESSYNEQFF
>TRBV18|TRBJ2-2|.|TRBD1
TGTGCCAGCTCACGATATTCGGGACAGAGCACCGGGGAGCTGTTTTTT
CASSRYSGQSTGELFF
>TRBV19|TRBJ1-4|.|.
TGTGCCAGTAGTATAGCGACAGCAACTAATGAAAAACTGTTTTTT
CASSIATATNEKLFF
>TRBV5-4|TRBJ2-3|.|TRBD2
TGTGCCAGCAGCCGAGGGACTAGCGGCACAGATACGCAGTATTTT
CASSRGTSGTDTQYF
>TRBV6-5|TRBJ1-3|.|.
TGTGCCAGCAGCGCTCGACCCGAGGGTGGAAACACCATATATTTT
CASSARPEGGNTIYF
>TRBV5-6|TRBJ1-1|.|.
TGTGCCAGCAGCTTGCAGAACACTGAAGCTTTCTTT
CASSLQNTEAFF
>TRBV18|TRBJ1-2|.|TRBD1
TGTGCCAGCTCACCAAACAGGGGGGTTATCGATGGCTACACCTTC
CASSPNRGVIDGYTF
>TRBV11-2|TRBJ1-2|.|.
TGTGCCAGCAGCTTAGAAGGGGCAGGCTATGGCTACACCTTC
CASSLEGAGYGYTF
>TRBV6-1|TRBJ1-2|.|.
TGTGCCAGCAGTGATACTCCGCATGGCTACACCTTC
CASSDTPHGYTF
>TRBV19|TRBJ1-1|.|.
TGTGCCAGTAGTGAGCGGGTGAACACTGAAGCTTTCTTT
CASSERVNTEAFF